This T cell receptor beta chain appears in the sequencing data of a study of patients and donors after allogeneic stem cell transplantation (dated by TCRdb to about 2020). This clonotype was seen a few times. There is no known antigen for this receptor. The input lacks base qualities; no much larger clone sits a single base away. The method was RT-PCR. Instrument used: NextSeq 550. TCRdb reworked the public reads: Q25 trimming with fastp, MiXCR clone assembly, productive beta chains retained. Each record represents a unique CDR3 protein, reported with the most common genes and DNA among its rows. Within this sample are 15,000 to 20,000 distinct CDR3 sequences, with 27% of them counted one time only. The ten largest clones take up about 34% of the sample. Including cysteine and phenylalanine, the CDR3 has 13 amino acids. Of the read, only the CDR3 DNA is kept; its 39 bases are in frame from base 1. V loses 5 bases, J loses 1 base, and the germline ends lie 8 bases apart. Taken from the germline V gene (reference sequence), the CDR1 and CDR2 loops are MNHNY and SVGAGI.

Material: blood, either unsorted or a sorted T cell fraction (not recorded which). This TCR was recovered from a human donor who was either an allogeneic HSCT recipient or a stem cell or donor lymphocyte infusion donor (not recorded which). It is not recorded whose cells these are; they may come from a transplant donor. The V gene is TRBV6-6 and the J gene is TRBJ1-1; there is no confident call for the D gene. The CDR3 amino acid sequence is: CASSPRQNTEAFF. The DNA reads as follows: TGTGCCAGCAGTCCCCGACAGAACACTGAAGCTTTCTTT.